This T cell receptor beta chain appears in the sequencing data of a study of T cells in Graves' hyperthyroidism and ophthalmopathy. In this sample, this clonotype turned up many times. Patients aged 18 to 65 with hyperthyroidism were newly diagnosed, with duration under 2 months. RNA transcripts were the template for amplifying TCR beta CDR3 regions. First-round RT-PCR with HTBI primers amplified the TCR CDR3 region. MiXCR was run by TCRdb on the multiplex PCR reads, yielding one entry per CDR3 protein. The sample has 460,000 or so distinct CDR3 sequences, 14% seen once; the top ten hold 17%. Germline V gene data show CDR1 as LNHDA and CDR2 as SQIVND (reference sequence). V dropped 9 bases and J dropped 2 bases, with 17 bases sitting between them. The CDR3 runs to 15 residues.

This rearrangement joins TRBV19 to TRBJ1-5; D possibly corresponds to TRBD1 (5 bases). The sequencing input was blood. The clonotype originates from a woman aged 18-29 years with Graves' hyperthyroidism. The CDR3 region is CASSLTGGGNQPQHF. As DNA, the CDR3 is TGTGCCAGCTCCTTAACGGGGGGAGGCAATCAGCCCCAGCATTTT.